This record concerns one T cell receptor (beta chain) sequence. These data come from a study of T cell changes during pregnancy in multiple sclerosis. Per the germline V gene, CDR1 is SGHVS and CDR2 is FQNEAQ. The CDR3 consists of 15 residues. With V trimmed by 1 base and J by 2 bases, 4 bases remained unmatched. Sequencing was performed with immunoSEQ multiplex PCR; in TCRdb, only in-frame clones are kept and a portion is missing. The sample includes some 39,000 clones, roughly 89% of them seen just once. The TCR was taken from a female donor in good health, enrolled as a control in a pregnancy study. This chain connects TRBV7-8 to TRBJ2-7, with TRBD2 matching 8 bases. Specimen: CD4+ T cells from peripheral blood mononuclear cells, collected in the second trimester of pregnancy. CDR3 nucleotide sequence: TGTGCCAGCAGCTTAGAACTAGCGGCCACCTACGAGCAGTACTTC. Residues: CASSLELAATYEQYF.